This TCR beta chain was obtained from a study of blood T cell repertoires in COVID-19. Study background: Collection of acute and convalescent COVID-19 samples took place in the United States, Italy and Spain.

As handled by the study authors: Scientists estimated how many nucleated cells there were by amplifying reference gene primers. Using immunoSEQ multiplex PCR, the repertoire was profiled, and TCRdb retains in-frame clones only, with some absent. The V and J calls and clone size come from that table; D and trimming were worked out from the DNA. The sample includes fewer than 30,000 clones, roughly 93% of them seen just once. Followed over time, Seattle patients had been enrolled while infection was active. The CDR3 consists of 15 residues. V shed 1 base and J shed 2 bases, with 9 bases lying between them. Germline assignment: CDR1 SGHNT and CDR2 YYREEE (reference sequence).

Material for sequencing was peripheral blood. The sequence came from a woman between 70 and 85 years old with COVID-19, enrolled during active disease. This chain uses TRBV5-4 with TRBJ2-2, with D unclear. CDR3 bases: TGTGCCAGCAGCTTGACGAGAAAAAACACCGGGGAGCTGTTTTTT. Translating it yields CASSLTRKNTGELFF.